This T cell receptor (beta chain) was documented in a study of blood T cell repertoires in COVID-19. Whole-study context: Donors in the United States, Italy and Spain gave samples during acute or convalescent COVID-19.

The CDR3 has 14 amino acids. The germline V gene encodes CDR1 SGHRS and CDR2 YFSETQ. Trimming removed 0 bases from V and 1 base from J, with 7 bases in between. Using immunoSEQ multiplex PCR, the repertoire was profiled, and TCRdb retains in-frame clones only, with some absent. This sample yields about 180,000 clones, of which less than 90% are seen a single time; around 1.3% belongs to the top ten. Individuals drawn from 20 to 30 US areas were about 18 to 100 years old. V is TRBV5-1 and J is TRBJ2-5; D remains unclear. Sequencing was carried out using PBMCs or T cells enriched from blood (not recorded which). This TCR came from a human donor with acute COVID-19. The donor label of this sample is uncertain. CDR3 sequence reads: CASSLGQSQETQYF. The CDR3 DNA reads TGCGCCAGCAGCTTGGGCCAGTCCCAAGAGACCCAGTACTTC.